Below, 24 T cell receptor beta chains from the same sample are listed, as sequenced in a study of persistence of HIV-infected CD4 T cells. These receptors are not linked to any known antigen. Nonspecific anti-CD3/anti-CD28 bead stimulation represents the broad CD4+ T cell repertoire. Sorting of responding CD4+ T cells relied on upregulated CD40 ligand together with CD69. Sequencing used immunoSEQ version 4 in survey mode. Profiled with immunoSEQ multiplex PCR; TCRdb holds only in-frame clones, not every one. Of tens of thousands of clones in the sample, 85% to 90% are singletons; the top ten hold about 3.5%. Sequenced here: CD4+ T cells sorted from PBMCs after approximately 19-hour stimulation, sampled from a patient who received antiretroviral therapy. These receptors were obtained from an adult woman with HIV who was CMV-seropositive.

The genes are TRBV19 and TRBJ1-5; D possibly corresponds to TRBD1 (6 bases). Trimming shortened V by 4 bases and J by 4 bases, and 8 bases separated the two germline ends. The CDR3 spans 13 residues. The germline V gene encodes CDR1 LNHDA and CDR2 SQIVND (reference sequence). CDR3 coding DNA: TGTGCCAGTAGTAACAGGGAGAATCAGCCCCAGCATTTT. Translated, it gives CASSNRENQPQHF.

The CDR3: CASSIQDRENTEAFF. DNA for the CDR3: TGTGCCAGTAGTATCCAAGACAGGGAGAACACTGAAGCTTTCTTT. The chain is built from TRBV19 and TRBJ1-1; 7 bases agree with TRBD1. The germline V gene encodes CDR1 LNHDA and CDR2 SQIVND (reference sequence). The CDR3 has 15 amino acids. The V segment lost 3 bases and the J segment 1 base; nucleotides outside the gene matches: 5.

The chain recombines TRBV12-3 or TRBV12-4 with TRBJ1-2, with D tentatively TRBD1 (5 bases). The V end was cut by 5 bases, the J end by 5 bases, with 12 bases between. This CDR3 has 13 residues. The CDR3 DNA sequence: TGTGCCAGCAGTCGACAGTCACCGTATGGCTACACCTTC. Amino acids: CASSRQSPYGYTF.

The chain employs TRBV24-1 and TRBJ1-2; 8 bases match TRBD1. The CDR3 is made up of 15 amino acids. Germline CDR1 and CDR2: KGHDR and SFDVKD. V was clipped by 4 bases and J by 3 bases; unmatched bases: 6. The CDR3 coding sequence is TGTGCCACCAGTGACCCAGGGGGCGCGGACTATGGCTACACCTTC. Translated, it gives CATSDPGGADYGYTF.

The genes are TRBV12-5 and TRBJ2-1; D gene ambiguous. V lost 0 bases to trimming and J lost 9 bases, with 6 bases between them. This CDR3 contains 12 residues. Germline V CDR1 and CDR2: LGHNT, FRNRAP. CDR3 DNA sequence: TGTGCTAGTGGTTTGGTGGGAAGTGAGCAGTTCTTC. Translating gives CASGLVGSEQFF.

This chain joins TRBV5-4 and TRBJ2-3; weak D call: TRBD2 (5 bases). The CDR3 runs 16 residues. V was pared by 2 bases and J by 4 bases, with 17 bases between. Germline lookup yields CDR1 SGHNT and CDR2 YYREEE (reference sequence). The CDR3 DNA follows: TGTGCCAGCAGCTTTTTCAAAGCGGCCGGGGCAGATACGCAGTATTTT. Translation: CASSFFKAAGADTQYF.

In DNA, the CDR3 is TGTGCCAGCAGCCCAGAAAGACTTACTCTCACAGATACGCAGTATTTT. Residues: CASSPERLTLTDTQYF. The chain recombines TRBV5-6 with TRBJ2-3; D is undetermined. The germline gives CDR1 SGHDT, CDR2 YYEEEE. This CDR3 spans 16 amino acids. Deletions cut 4 bases from V and 2 bases from J, with 17 bases between.

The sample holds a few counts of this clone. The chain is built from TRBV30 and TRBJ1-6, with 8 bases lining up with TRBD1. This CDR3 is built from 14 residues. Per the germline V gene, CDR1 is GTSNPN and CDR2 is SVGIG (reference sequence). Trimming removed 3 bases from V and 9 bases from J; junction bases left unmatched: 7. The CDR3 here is CAWSRGQGGSPLHF. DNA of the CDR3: TGTGCCTGGAGCCGAGGACAGGGAGGTTCACCCCTCCACTTT.

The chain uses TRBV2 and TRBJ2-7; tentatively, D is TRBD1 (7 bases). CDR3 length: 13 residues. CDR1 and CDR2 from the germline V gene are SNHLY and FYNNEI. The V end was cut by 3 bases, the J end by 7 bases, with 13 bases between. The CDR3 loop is CASSDRRGREQYF. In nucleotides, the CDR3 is TGTGCCAGCAGTGACAGGAGGGGGCGGGAGCAGTACTTC.

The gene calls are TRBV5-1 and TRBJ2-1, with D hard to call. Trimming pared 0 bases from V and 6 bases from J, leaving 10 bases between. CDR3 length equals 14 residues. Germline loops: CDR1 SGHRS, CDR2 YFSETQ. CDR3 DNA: TGCGCCAGCAGCTTGGGCGCTCCCAGCAATGAGCAGTTCTTC. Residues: CASSLGAPSNEQFF.

The CDR3 bases are TGTGCCAGCAGGTACAGGGGGGCTGGGGCCAACGTCCTGACTTTC. Translation: CASRYRGAGANVLTF. The J gene is TRBJ2-6, the V gene TRBV2; 8 bases align to TRBD1. The CDR3 contains 15 residues. Germline CDR1 SNHLY, CDR2 FYNNEI. Germline trimming cut 6 bases from V and 2 bases from J; bases unmatched to any gene: 3.

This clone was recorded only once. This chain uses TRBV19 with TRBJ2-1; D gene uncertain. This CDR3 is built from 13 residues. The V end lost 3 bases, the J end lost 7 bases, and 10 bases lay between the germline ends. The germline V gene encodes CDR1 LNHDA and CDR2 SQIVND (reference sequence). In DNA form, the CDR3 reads TGTGCCAGTAGTATCATCAGAGGAAATGAGCAGTTCTTC. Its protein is CASSIIRGNEQFF.

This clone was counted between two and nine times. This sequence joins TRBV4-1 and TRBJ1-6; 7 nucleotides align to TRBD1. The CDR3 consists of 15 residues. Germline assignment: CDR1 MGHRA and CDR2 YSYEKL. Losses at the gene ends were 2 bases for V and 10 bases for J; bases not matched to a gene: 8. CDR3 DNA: TGCGCCAGCAGCCAAACCCGGGACAGTGGATCACCCCTCCACTTT. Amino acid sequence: CASSQTRDSGSPLHF.

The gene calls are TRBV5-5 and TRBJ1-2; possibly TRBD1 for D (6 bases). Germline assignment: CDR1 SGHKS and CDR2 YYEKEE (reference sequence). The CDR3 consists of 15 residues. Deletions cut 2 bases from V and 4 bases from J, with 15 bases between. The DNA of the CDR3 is TGTGCCAGCAGCTTCGGCAGGGGAACGAGCTATGGCTACACCTTC. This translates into CASSFGRGTSYGYTF.

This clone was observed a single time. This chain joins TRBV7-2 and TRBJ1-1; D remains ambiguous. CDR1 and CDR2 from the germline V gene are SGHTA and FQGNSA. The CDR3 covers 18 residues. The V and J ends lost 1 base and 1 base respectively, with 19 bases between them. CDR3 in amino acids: CASSLGPSGFYQNTEAFF. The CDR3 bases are TGTGCCAGCAGCTTAGGACCCAGCGGTTTCTATCAGAACACTGAAGCTTTCTTT.

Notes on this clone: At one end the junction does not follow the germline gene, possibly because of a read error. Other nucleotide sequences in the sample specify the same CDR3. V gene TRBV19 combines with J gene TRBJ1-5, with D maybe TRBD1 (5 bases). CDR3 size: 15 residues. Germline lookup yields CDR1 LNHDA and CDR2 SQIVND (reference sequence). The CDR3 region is CASSIAGARAQPQHF. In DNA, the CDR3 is TGTGCCAGCAGTATAGCTGGGGCGAGGGCTCAGCCCCAGCATTTT.

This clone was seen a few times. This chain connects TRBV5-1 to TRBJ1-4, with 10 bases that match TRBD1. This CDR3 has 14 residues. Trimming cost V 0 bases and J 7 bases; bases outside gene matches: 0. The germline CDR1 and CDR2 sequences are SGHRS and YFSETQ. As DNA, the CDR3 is TGCGCCAGCAGCTTGGGGGACAGGGGTGAAAAACTGTTTTTT. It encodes CASSLGDRGEKLFF.

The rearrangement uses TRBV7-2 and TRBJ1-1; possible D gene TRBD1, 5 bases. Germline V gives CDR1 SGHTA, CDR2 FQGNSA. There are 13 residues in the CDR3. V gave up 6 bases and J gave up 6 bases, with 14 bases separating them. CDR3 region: CASRPTWDAEAFF. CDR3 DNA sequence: TGTGCCAGCAGGCCGACTTGGGACGCTGAAGCTTTCTTT.

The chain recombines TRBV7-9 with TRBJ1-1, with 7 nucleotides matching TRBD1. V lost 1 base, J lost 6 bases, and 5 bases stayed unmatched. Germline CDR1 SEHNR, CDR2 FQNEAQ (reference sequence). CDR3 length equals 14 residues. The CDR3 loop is CASSLDVGGSEAFF. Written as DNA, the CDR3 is TGTGCCAGCAGCTTAGATGTAGGGGGCTCTGAAGCTTTCTTT.

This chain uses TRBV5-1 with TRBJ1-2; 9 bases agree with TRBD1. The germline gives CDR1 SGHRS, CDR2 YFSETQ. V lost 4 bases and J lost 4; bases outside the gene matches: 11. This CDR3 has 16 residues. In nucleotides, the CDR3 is TGCGCCAGCAGCCCGGAGGCCGGGACAGGGTTCTATGGCTACACCTTC. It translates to CASSPEAGTGFYGYTF.

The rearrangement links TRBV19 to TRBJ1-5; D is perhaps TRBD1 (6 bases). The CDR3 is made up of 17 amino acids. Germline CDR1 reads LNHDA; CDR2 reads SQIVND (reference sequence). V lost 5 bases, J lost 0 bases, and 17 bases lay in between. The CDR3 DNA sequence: TGTGCCAGTAGTTTCTCGACAGGTGGGGATAGCAATCAGCCCCAGCATTTT. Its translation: CASSFSTGGDSNQPQHF.

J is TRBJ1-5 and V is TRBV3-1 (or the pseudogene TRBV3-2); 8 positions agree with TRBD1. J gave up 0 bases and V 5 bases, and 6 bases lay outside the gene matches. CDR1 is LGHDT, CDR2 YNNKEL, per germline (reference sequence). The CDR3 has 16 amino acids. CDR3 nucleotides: TGTGCCAGCAGCAAAACAGGGGGGGGTAGCAATCAGCCCCAGCATTTT. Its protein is CASSKTGGGSNQPQHF.

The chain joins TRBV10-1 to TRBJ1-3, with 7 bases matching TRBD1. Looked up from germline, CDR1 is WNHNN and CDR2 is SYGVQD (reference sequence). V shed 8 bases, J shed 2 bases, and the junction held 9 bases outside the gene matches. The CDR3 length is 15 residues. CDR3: CASSPGTATGNTIYF. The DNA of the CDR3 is TGCGCCAGCTCCCCCGGGACAGCGACTGGAAACACCATATATTTT.

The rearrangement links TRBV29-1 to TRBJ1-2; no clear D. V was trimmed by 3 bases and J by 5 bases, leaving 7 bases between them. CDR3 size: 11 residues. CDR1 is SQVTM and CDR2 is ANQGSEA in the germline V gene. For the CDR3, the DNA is TGCAGCGTTGAGAAGCGGTATGGCTACACCTTC. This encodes CSVEKRYGYTF.